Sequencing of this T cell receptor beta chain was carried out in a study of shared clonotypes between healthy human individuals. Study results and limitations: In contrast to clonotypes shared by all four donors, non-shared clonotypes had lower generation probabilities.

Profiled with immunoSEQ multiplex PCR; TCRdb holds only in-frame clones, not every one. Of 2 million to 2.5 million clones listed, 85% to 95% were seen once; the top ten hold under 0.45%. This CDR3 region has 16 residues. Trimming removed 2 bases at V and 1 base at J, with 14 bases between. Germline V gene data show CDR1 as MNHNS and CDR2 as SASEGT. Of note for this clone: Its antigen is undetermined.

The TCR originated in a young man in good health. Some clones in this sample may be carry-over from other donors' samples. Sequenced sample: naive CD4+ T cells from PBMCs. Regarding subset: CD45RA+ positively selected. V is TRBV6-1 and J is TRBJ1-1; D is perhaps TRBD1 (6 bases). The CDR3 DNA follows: TGTGCCAGCAGTGAAATGAGGACAGTAGAGAACACTGAAGCTTTCTTT. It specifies CASSEMRTVENTEAFF.